The 3 T cell receptor beta chains given below trace back to one sample, sequenced in a study of patients and donors after allogeneic stem cell transplantation. MiXCR, run by TCRdb on the RT-PCR reads, gives a single entry per CDR3 protein. The repertoire holds 2,500 to 3,000 distinct CDR3 sequences, with roughly 5.2% as singletons. The material sequenced was blood, either unsorted or a sorted T cell fraction (not recorded which). The receptors come from a human donor who was either an allogeneic HSCT recipient or a stem cell or donor lymphocyte infusion donor (not recorded which). It is not recorded whose cells these are; they may come from a transplant donor.

Judged by abundance, this clonotype is medium-sized (0.01 to 0.1%). V and J are TRBV29-1 and TRBJ1-5; TRBD1 agrees at 9 bases. Germline CDR1 reads SQVTM; CDR2 reads ANQGSEA. J lost 6 bases, V lost 3 bases, and 6 bases had no gene match. The CDR3 runs 14 residues. CDR3 sequence: CSVEGQGLGQPQHF. CDR3 nucleotide sequence: TGCAGCGTTGAGGGACAGGGACTTGGTCAGCCCCAGCATTTT.

In this sample, this clonotype turned up a few times. This chain uses TRBV7-2 with TRBJ2-1; the D is unclear. V lost 0 bases, J lost 8 bases, and 8 bases lay in between. This CDR3 has 13 amino acids. Germline V gene data show CDR1 as SGHTA and CDR2 as FQGNSA. The chain's CDR3 is CASSLASRDEQFF. The CDR3, as DNA: TGTGCCAGCAGCTTAGCATCTCGGGATGAGCAGTTCTTC.

This clonotype qualifies as medium-sized. This chain links TRBV11-1 with TRBJ2-1; 10 nucleotides match TRBD2. J was trimmed by 10 bases and V by 5 bases; bases with no gene match: 11. CDR1 and CDR2 from the germline V gene are SGHAT and FQDESV (reference sequence). The CDR3 is 15 residues long. CDR3 amino acids: CASSDSSGRAWEQFF. CDR3 sequence (DNA): TGTGCCAGCAGCGACTCCAGCGGGAGGGCCTGGGAGCAGTTCTTC.